This T cell receptor beta chain derives from a study of cytomegalovirus exposure and HLA in healthy donors (dated by TCRdb to 2016 to 2017). Regarding the complete study: According to a later analysis, one platform produced both the 110 or so validation repertoires and the approximately 670 repertoires of the first cohort. The study aimed to test whether cataloging public T cell receptors could reveal signatures of past pathogen exposure. Along with the roughly 700-subject first cohort, a separate validation cohort of over 90 different subjects was used. High-throughput TCR immunosequencing, statistical association of individual TCRs with disease status, and machine learning were combined to predict cytomegalovirus infection status. The paper's findings and limits, for the study overall: All 120 or so repertoires were used to score co-occurrence in the validation cohort in a later analysis, because that analysis had no HLA typing for the cohort. Cytomegalovirus status was reported to be diagnosed by the classifier with high specificity and sensitivity in both the original and validation cohorts. In the study, some 160 TCR beta chains were listed as associated with cytomegalovirus. Subsequent analysis determined that TCRs grouped into clusters in the first cohort also showed a tendency toward co-occurrence across the 120 validation repertoires, and approximately 93% of cluster scores exceeded 0. While some public TCRs were present in many individuals, most TCR sequences turned up only very rarely across donors. The authors suggested that the approach could potentially be generalized to other disease states and immunological phenotypes. A few of the identified cytomegalovirus-associated TCR beta chains were confirmed in vitro to be specific for cytomegalovirus antigens.

Library generation was performed with the immunoSEQ multiplex PCR assay. The paper's data handling went like this. A statistical classification framework was built for diagnosing cytomegalovirus status from the catalog of TCR beta chain sequences. Here the immuneACCESS table is served through TCRdb, limited to in-frame sequences with V and J called. Missing clones are a known gap in these copies; in checked studies unresolved V genes cover under half, and the rest lacks a known reason. That table supplies the V and J calls and clone size; D and trimming were determined from the DNA. The table for this sample lists approximately 300,000 clones; roughly 87% of them were counted only once. The biggest ten clones account for about 1% of the sample. Taken from cysteine to phenylalanine, the CDR3 has 17 residues. The entry retains the CDR3 DNA only, 51 bases that are in frame from base 1. Compared with germline, V lacks 5 bases and J lacks 6 bases; bases without a gene match: 15. The germline V gene encodes CDR1 MNHEY and CDR2 SMNVEV (reference sequence).

The donors belonged to the validation cohort of about 120 subjects, which was separate from the approximately 680-subject first cohort. On this clone: It has no known antigen specificity. It has no much larger one-base neighbor in the sample; base qualities were not kept.

The receptor was derived from a woman aged 25 to 39 in good health and CMV-seropositive. The sequenced sample consisted of PBMCs. The chain couples TRBV27 to TRBJ2-1, and TRBD1 matches 8 of the central bases. The CDR3 loop reads CASSHLRTGHIINEQFF. The nucleotides read TGTGCCAGCAGTCACCTCCGGACAGGGCATATCATCAATGAGCAGTTCTTC.